One and the same sample provided the 3 T cell receptor beta chains below, sequenced in a study of cytomegalovirus exposure and HLA in healthy donors. Here immunoSEQ multiplex PCR was the method, and the copy in TCRdb shows in-frame clones only, minus some. The table includes approximately 200,000 clones, about 81% detected once. The sequenced sample consisted of PBMCs. All receptors derive from a woman aged 25 to 39 in good health and CMV-seronegative.

The chain combines TRBV28 with TRBJ1-4, with D possibly TRBD1 on 5 matching bases. V lost 6 bases and J 3 bases, leaving 14 bases between the germline ends. This CDR3 region has 15 residues. Per the germline V gene, CDR1 is MDHEN and CDR2 is SYDVKM. The CDR3 spells CASSRLTAPNEKLFF. The CDR3 region has the DNA TGTGCCAGCAGCCGATTGACAGCGCCTAATGAAAAACTGTTTTTT.

The chain couples TRBV9 to TRBJ2-1; TRBD1 agrees at 8 bases. This CDR3 contains 15 residues. The V segment lost 0 bases and the J segment 4 bases; nucleotides outside the gene matches: 3. Germline CDR1 is SGDLS and CDR2 is YYNGEE. The CDR3 DNA follows: TGTGCCAGCAGCGTAGGGACAGGGAATTACAATGAGCAGTTCTTC. This gives the protein CASSVGTGNYNEQFF.

This chain links TRBV19 with TRBJ2-1; 8 nucleotides match TRBD1. The germline gives CDR1 LNHDA, CDR2 SQIVND (reference sequence). CDR3 length equals 14 residues. V gave up 5 bases and J gave up 2 bases; unmatched junction bases: 2. The CDR3 sequence: CASSGGQAYNEQFF. The CDR3 bases are TGTGCCAGTAGTGGGGGACAGGCCTACAATGAGCAGTTCTTC.